This T cell receptor beta chain was retrieved from a study of T cells in Graves' hyperthyroidism and ophthalmopathy (dated by TCRdb to 2018 to 2020). For context, the study as a whole: Peripheral blood samples were taken at the time of initial diagnosis, prior to any treatment. For training and testing, the 80 to 100 patients in the discovery cohort were randomly divided in a 7:3 ratio. TCR Vbeta CDR3 sequencing of 135 peripheral blood samples (more than 40 ophthalmopathy, over 70 hyperthyroidism and roughly 17 progressor patients) is reported in the paper. To identify distinguishing TCR V-J signatures, a discovery cohort of about 100 patients was used, comprising 43 with Graves' ophthalmopathy and roughly 60 with stable Graves' hyperthyroidism. Following sampling, methimazole starting at 30 mg daily was given to hyperthyroidism patients, and high-dose intravenous methylprednisolone was given to ophthalmopathy patients. In six Graves' hyperthyroidism patients, the study also compared T-cell repertoires from thyroid tissue with T-cell repertoires from blood. Whether ophthalmopathy could be predicted prospectively was tested in an independent validation cohort made up of under 20 hyperthyroidism patients plus 17 patients who later progressed to ophthalmopathy. Paper-wide results and their limitations: No statistical method was used to fix the sample size in advance, and group allocation was not hidden from the investigators. Blood samples also contained most of the expanded thyroid clonotypes (frequency above 0.001), which suggests that blood repertoires may reflect thyroid immune responses. In validation, the model predicted progression to ophthalmopathy a median of about 6 months before onset, with approximately 71% sensitivity and almost 75% specificity. A 13 V-J signature model separated ophthalmopathy from stable hyperthyroidism, with roughly 88% sensitivity and 81.08% specificity in cross-validation and 80%/75% in testing.

Moderately to severely active disease, a Clinical Activity Score of at least 3, a NOSPECS grade of at least 4, and a duration under 3 months were present in ophthalmopathy patients. Any patient with an uncontrolled infection, another autoimmune disease, pregnancy or lactation was excluded. Diagnoses relied on clinical symptoms, serum thyroxine and TRAb, thyroid ultrasound and orbital computed tomography. PBMCs were separated from 10 ml of fresh peripheral blood using Ficoll-Paque density gradient centrifugation. Total RNA was extracted using Trizol reagent, and RNA quality was assessed on an Agilent 2100 Bioanalyzer. The TCR beta CDR3 regions were amplified from the RNA transcripts. For the first round of RT-PCR on the TCR CDR3, the HTBI primer set was used together with the Qiagen OneStep RT-PCR kit. A second multiplex PCR round built the libraries, followed by size selection and purification. Paired-end sequencing of the libraries was performed with 100 bp reads on an Illumina HiSeq2000. The study's processing was this. Raw data were processed with SOAPnuke, discarding reads with adapters, uncalled bases, mean Phred below 15, or no exact constant-primer or identifier match. COPE v1.2.5 was used to merge the high-quality paired reads, and each unique nucleotide sequence was defined as a clonotype. MiTCR v1.1 was used to align clonotypes to the IMGT TRBV, TRBD and TRBJ reference segments. The analysis was restricted to V-J combinations with a frequency above 0.0001, which together covered over 99% of the repertoires. A TCS score was defined as the ratio of F50 (clonal expansion) to E x V (chaos), with BLOSUM62-based TCRdist applied between CDR3 peptides within each V-J. Welch's t-statistics and random forest reduced around 550 V-J features to 10 to 15, which were used in a naive Bayes classifier (R e1071). TCRdb ran its own pipeline on the public reads, namely fastp trimming at Q25 and MiXCR clone calling, and kept in-frame beta chains. Rows are combined by CDR3 protein, so each entry shows the most common genes and DNA. TCRdb, rather than the study authors, made the V and J calls. The sample profile shows roughly 380,000 distinct CDR3 sequences; roughly 20% of them were found once. 15% to 19% of the sample belongs to the ten largest clones.

This clonotype occurred many times. The antigen it recognizes is unknown. No per-base quality is available; no much larger clone lies one base away. CDR1 MNHEY and CDR2 SVGAGI are derived from the germline V gene. Relative to germline, V is missing 7 bases and J is missing 2 bases, with 6 bases of the junction outside any gene match. The CDR3 starts with the cysteine, ends with the phenylalanine, and has 14 residues. Only CDR3 DNA is held: 42 bases, read in frame from base 1. The sequence was obtained from a woman in her thirties or forties with Graves' ophthalmopathy. In this chain, TRBV6-5 is recombined with TRBJ2-7, and TRBD1 aligns with 9 junction nucleotides. The sample was blood. The CDR3 loop reads CASNPGQGPYEQYF. The DNA is as follows: TGTGCCAGCAATCCGGGACAGGGTCCCTACGAGCAGTACTTC.